This T cell receptor (beta chain) was captured by sequencing in a study of glioma-infiltrating T cells after dendritic cell vaccination. Germline V lookup: CDR1 SGHNT, CDR2 YYREEE (reference sequence). The CDR3 extends over 15 amino acids. V lost 3 bases and J lost 6; bases outside the gene matches: 8. Study-wide results and limits: TCR clonality showed no direct relationship with survival.

Time point denoted: after dendritic cell vaccination, including at tumor progression/relapse. Of note for this clone: The antigen remains unidentified.

TCRB CDR3 was amplified from 2 ug genomic DNA or less. Clones were sequenced by immunoSEQ multiplex PCR, and TCRdb holds only the in-frame ones, with some missing. The sample yields about 50,000 clones, about 89% seen once. The chain has TRBV5-4 and TRBJ1-2; 10 bases are a match to TRBD1. This specimen was blood, taken after dendritic cell vaccination. The origin of this receptor is a human donor with glioblastoma. In nucleotides, the CDR3 is TGTGCCAGCAGCTCCCGGGGACAGGGGATCAATGGCTACACCTTC. Translation: CASSSRGQGINGYTF.